The text below deals with one T cell receptor beta chain. This receptor's antigen is unknown. No base quality information exists; no much larger clone differs at one position. From the germline V gene, CDR1 is KGHDR and CDR2 is SFDVKD. Counted from cysteine to phenylalanine, this CDR3 has 17 amino acids. Only the CDR3 region is kept as DNA, spanning 51 bases read in frame from base 1. Trimming takes 2 bases from V and 4 bases from J, and the germline ends sit 19 bases apart. These data belong to a study of CD8 T cells in ankylosing spondylitis (TCRdb year 2017). For context, the study as a whole: The study set out to find disease-linked TCR variants by profiling T cell receptor beta repertoires in ankylosing spondylitis patients and healthy donors. Peripheral blood samples were taken, and synovial fluid was additionally collected from ankylosing spondylitis patients. The full study cohort was made up of under 30 ankylosing spondylitis patients and 108 healthy donors.

Results and caveats for the whole study, not just this receptor: Blood from ankylosing spondylitis patients appeared to be characterized by a TCR beta motif composed of 7 to 9 highly homologous amino acid variants. A CD8+ phenotype was shown by the disease-linked clones, which were found at relatively low frequencies in peripheral blood. Some of the motif variants had been reported before in the synovial fluid and blood of reactive arthritis patients, a finding that suggests common disease-initiation mechanisms. The disease-linked clones were reported as significantly enriched in matched synovial fluid samples from ankylosing spondylitis patients.

The sample was run on an Illumina HiSeq 2500. Quantitative 5'-RACE with molecular barcodes was used to prepare TCR beta libraries. The published analysis was carried out like this. A new computational method, built on a probabilistic model of VDJ rearrangement, was used to identify disease-linked TCR variants. The raw public data were reprocessed by TCRdb itself: fastp quality trimming at Q25, MiXCR clonotype calling, in-frame beta chains only. Rows with a matching CDR3 protein are joined into one entry that keeps the most common DNA and genes. These V and J calls originate from TCRdb's pipeline instead of the authors' own analysis. Present in this sample are 200,000 to 250,000 distinct CDR3 sequences, about 11% of which were seen just once. The top ten clones comprise about 19% of the sample.

The receptor comes from a male donor with ankylosing spondylitis or in good health (not recorded which). This chain is built from TRBV24-1 and TRBJ2-5; the D gene is tentatively TRBD1 or TRBD2, each matching 5 bases. Sequencing used blood, either unsorted or a sorted T cell fraction (not recorded which). CDR3 protein: CATSDSRGNLASETQYF. Read as DNA, the sequence is TGTGCCACCAGTGATTCCCGGGGCAACCTAGCCTCAGAGACCCAGTACTTC.